This T cell receptor beta chain was identified during a study of T cells after yellow fever vaccination. TCRdb used MiXCR to reprocess the 5' RACE reads, holding one entry per CDR3 protein. The sample has roughly 68,000 distinct CDR3 sequences, just over 6.5% seen once. Study-level results: High-abundance clonotypes from the bulk population could contaminate FACS-sorted repertoires. The appearance of a small share of clonotypes in both CD4 and CD8 compartments was observed. In post-booster samples, most primary-vaccination clones reappeared (about 95% CD4, about 91% CD8). Though it reached lower strength, the secondary response hit its peak faster, day 5 versus 15.

This clonotype occurred many times. Its antigen is unidentified. Trimming took 5 bases from V and 4 from J, leaving 18 bases between them. Per the germline V gene, CDR1 is SEHNR and CDR2 is FQNEAQ (reference sequence). This CDR3 has 15 residues. The origin of this receptor is a man between 18 and 29 years old who received the YFV17D yellow fever vaccine. This sequence joins TRBV7-9 and TRBJ2-7; the D gene is possibly TRBD1 (6 bases). The sample consisted of CD8+ T cells sorted from PBMCs, taken about 49 days after the first yellow fever vaccination. The CDR3 is CASSANPGHTYEQYF. The CDR3 DNA reads TGTGCCAGCAGCGCAAATCCGGGACACACTTACGAGCAGTACTTC.